This T cell receptor (beta chain) stems from a study of T cells in Graves' hyperthyroidism and ophthalmopathy. From RNA transcripts, TCR beta CDR3 regions were amplified. A set of HTBI primers served as the primers for a first-round RT-PCR of the TCR CDR3. TCRdb re-derived calls from the multiplex PCR reads in MiXCR, one entry per CDR3 protein. The sample carries around 540,000 distinct CDR3 sequences, about half recorded once. Points on this clonotype: Its antigen is as yet unknown.

Patients were aged 18 to 65, had disease duration under 2 months, and had newly diagnosed hyperthyroidism. Trimming took 3 bases from V and 11 from J, leaving 13 bases between them. The CDR3 sequence is 11 residues long. The germline CDR1 and CDR2 sequences are SQVTM and ANQGSEA. Overall study findings and caveats: Ophthalmopathy and stable hyperthyroidism were told apart by a 13 V-J model.

This receptor was obtained from a young woman with Graves' hyperthyroidism. The chain combines TRBV29-1 with TRBJ1-1, with TRBD1 as a possible D gene (5 bases). Sequencing used peripheral blood or thyroid tissue (not recorded which). CDR3 region: CSVESGGSAFF. The CDR3 bases are TGCAGCGTTGAGAGCGGGGGATCGGCTTTCTTT.